This T cell receptor (beta chain) was captured by sequencing in a study of blood T cell repertoires in COVID-19. TCRdb's table, derived via immunoSEQ multiplex PCR, lists solely in-frame clones and lacks some. This sample yields just under 85,000 clones, of which about 83% are seen a single time; around 15% belongs to the top ten. The source material was peripheral blood. This sequence was found in a woman aged 55-69 years with acute or convalescent COVID-19.

The CDR3, as DNA: TGTGCCAGCAGCGGGACTAGGGTTAATGAGCAGTTCTTC. Translation gives CASSGTRVNEQFF. The V call is TRBV6-5, the J call TRBJ2-1; 8 bases agree with TRBD2. V lost 6 bases and J lost 7; bases outside the gene matches: 5. The CDR3 spans 13 residues. Germline V gene data show CDR1 as MNHEY and CDR2 as SVGAGI.